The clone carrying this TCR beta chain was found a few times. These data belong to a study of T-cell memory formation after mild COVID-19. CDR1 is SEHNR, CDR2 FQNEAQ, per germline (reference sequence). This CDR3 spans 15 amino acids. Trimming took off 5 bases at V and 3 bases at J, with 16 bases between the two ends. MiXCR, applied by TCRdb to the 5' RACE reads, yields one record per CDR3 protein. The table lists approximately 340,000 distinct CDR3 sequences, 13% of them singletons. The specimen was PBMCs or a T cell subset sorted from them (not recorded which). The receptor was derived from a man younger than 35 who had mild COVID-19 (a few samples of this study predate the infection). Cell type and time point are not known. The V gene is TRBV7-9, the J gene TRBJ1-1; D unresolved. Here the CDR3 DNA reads TGTGCCAGCAGCCAACCCTGGCAGACGGACACTGAAGCTTTCTTT. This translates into CASSQPWQTDTEAFF.